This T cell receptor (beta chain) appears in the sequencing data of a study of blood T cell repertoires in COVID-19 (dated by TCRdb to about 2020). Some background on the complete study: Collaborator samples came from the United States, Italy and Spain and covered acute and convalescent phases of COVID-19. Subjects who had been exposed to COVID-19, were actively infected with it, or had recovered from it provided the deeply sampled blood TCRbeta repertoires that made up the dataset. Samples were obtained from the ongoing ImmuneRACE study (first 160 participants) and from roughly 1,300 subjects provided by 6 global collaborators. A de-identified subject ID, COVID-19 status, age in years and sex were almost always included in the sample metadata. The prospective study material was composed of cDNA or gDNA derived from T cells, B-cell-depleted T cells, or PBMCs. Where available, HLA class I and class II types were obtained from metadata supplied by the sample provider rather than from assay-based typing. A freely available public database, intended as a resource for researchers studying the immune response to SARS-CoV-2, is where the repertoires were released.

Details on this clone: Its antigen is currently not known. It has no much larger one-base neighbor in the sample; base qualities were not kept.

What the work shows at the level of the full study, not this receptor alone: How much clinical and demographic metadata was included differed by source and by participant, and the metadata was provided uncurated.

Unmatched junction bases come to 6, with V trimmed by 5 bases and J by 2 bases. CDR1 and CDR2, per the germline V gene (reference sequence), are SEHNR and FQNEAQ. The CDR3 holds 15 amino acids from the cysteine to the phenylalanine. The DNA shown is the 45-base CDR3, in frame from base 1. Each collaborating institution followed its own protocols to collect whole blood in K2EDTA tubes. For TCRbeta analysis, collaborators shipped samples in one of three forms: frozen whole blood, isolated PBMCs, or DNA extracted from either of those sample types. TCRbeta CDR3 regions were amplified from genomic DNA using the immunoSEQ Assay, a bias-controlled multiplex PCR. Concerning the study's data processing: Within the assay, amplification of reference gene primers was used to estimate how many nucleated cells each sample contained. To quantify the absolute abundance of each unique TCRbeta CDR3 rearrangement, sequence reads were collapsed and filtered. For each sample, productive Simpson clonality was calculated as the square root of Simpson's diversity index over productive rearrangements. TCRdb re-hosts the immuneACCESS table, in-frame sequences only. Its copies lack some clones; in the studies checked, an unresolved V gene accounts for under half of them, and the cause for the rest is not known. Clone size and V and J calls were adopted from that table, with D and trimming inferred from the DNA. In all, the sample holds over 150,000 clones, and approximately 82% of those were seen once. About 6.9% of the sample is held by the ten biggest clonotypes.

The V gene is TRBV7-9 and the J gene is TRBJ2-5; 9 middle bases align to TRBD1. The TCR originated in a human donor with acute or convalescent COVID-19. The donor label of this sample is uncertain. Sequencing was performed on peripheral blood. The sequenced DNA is TGTGCCAGCAGCCCCCGGACAGGGGCGCAAGAGACCCAGTACTTC. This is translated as CASSPRTGAQETQYF.